This note documents a single TCR beta chain sequence. Antigen unknown. V gave up 0 bases and J gave up 2 bases; unmatched junction bases: 8. Looked up from germline, CDR1 is LGHNA and CDR2 is YNFKEQ. The CDR3 is made up of 17 amino acids. These data are taken from a study of post-analysis software for immune sequencing data. Whole-study findings and limits: TRBV5-6, TRBV5-1 and TRBV20-1 belonged to a set of about 5 TRBV segments that were more frequent in patients than controls.

Unique-molecular-identifier-tagged TCR beta cDNA libraries were used. TCRdb fed the PCR reads into MiXCR, producing one record per CDR3 protein. The profile shows 600,000 to 750,000 distinct CDR3 sequences, approximately 59% of them singletons. The sample comprised blood. This chain connects TRBV4-2 to TRBJ2-7; 9 bases map to TRBD2. The sequence was collected from a girl aged 2-10 years with multiple sclerosis. CDR3 coding DNA: TGTGCCAGCAGCCAAGAGACGAGGACTAGCGAGGCCTACGAGCAGTACTTC. Residues: CASSQETRTSEAYEQYF.